These 3 T cell receptor beta chains originate from one sample sequenced in a study of T cell responses to AZD1222 COVID-19 vaccine. Assay: immunoSEQ multiplex PCR; the TCRdb copy retains only in-frame clones and omits some. Here the sample spans about 120,000 clones, just over 90% being singletons. Sample: peripheral blood, taken on day 0 of AZD1222 vaccination. The origin of the receptors is an adult in good health.

The V and J genes are TRBV13 and TRBJ1-1; D is ambiguous. The CDR3 totals 12 residues. Germline V CDR1 and CDR2: PRHDT, FYEKMQ (reference sequence). The V end was cut by 6 bases, the J end by 9 bases, with 14 bases between. CDR3 in amino acids: CASREGSGQAFF. The CDR3 nucleotides are TGTGCCAGCAGAGAAGGCTCAGGCCAAGCTTTCTTT.

As concerns this clone: Additional DNA sequences in this sample encode the identical CDR3. The chain recombines TRBV7-9 with TRBJ2-2; possible D gene TRBD2, 5 bases. This CDR3 spans 12 amino acids. The V end was cut by 5 bases, the J end by 6 bases, with 7 bases between. CDR1 is SEHNR and CDR2 is FQNEAQ in the germline V gene (reference sequence). The CDR3 loop is CASSREAGELFF. Written as DNA, the CDR3 is TGTGCCAGCAGCCGGGAAGCCGGGGAGCTGTTTTTT.

The chain carries TRBV27 and TRBJ2-7; 12 bases line up with TRBD2. Germline lookup yields CDR1 MNHEY and CDR2 SMNVEV (reference sequence). CDR3 size: 16 residues. The V segment lost 4 bases and the J segment 7 bases; nucleotides outside the gene matches: 11. The CDR3 loop is CASSWSGTSGLFEQYF. The DNA of the CDR3 is TGTGCCAGCAGTTGGTCCGGGACTAGCGGGTTGTTTGAGCAGTACTTC.